These 5 T cell receptor beta chains were all obtained from the same sample, sequenced in a study of T-cell memory formation after mild COVID-19. MiXCR was run by TCRdb on the 5' RACE reads, yielding one entry per CDR3 protein. The profile covers around 370,000 distinct CDR3 sequences, with roughly 20% appearing a single time and 9.5% to 15% taken by the ten largest. The sequenced sample consisted of PBMCs or a T cell subset sorted from them (not recorded which). The receptors were sampled from an adult woman who had mild COVID-19 (a few samples of this study predate the infection). Cell type and time point are not known.

The gene calls are TRBV5-1 and TRBJ1-4; D is undetermined. Per germline, CDR1 SGHRS and CDR2 YFSETQ. The CDR3 has 15 residues. V shed 0 bases and J shed 6 bases, with 12 bases lying between them. Here the CDR3 DNA reads TGCGCCAGCAGCTTGGCCGGCAGGAGGGATGAAAAACTGTTTTTT. Translated: CASSLAGRRDEKLFF.

V gene TRBV29-1 combines with J gene TRBJ2-5; D may match TRBD1 or TRBD2 (6 bases each). V was clipped by 7 bases and J by 5 bases, with 14 bases between them. Germline V gives CDR1 SQVTM, CDR2 ANQGSEA. CDR3 length: 12 residues. Written as DNA, the CDR3 is TGCAGCGGAGAGGGGGGAACCGAGACCCAGTACTTC. Amino acids: CSGEGGTETQYF. The full variable domain, its missing parts supplied by reference TRBV29-1 and TRBJ2-5, is SAVISQKPSRDICQRGTSLTIQCQVDSQVTMMFWYRQQPGQSLTLIATANQGSEATYESGFVIDKFPISRPNLTFSTLTVSNMSPEDSSIYLCSGEGGTETQYFGPGTRLLVL.

There are a few counts of this clonotype. The chain joins TRBV20-1 to TRBJ1-2; D is possibly TRBD1 (6 bases). The germline CDR1 and CDR2 sequences are DFQATT and SNEGSKA (reference sequence). CDR3 length equals 14 residues. Trimming left V 0 bases short and J 8 bases short, with 16 bases between. The chain's CDR3 is CSARDGTTSSGYTF. The CDR3 bases are TGCAGTGCTAGAGATGGGACAACCTCATCAGGCTACACCTTC.

The gene calls are TRBV12-3 or TRBV12-4 and TRBJ2-3; 7 bases agree with TRBD2. Losses at the gene ends were 6 bases for V and 4 bases for J; bases not matched to a gene: 10. This CDR3 comprises 15 residues. CDR3 residues: CASSPRGGRSDTQYF. CDR3 bases: TGTGCCAGCAGCCCTCGGGGCGGGAGATCAGATACGCAGTATTTT.

The chain couples TRBV5-1 to TRBJ2-7; weak D call: TRBD2 (5 bases). There are 14 residues in the CDR3. Germline CDR1 is SGHRS and CDR2 is YFSETQ. The V end lost 4 bases, the J end lost 7 bases, and 18 bases lay between the germline ends. The CDR3 here is CASSVTPGVREQYF. The DNA of the CDR3 is TGCGCCAGCAGCGTAACGCCCGGGGTTCGGGAGCAGTACTTC.